This TCR beta chain was sequenced in a study of control samples from healthy donors and cancer patients. Generated by immunoSEQ multiplex PCR, the TCRdb table keeps only in-frame clones and is missing some. Among 75,000 to 90,000 clones listed, about 88% were seen once. Between the trimmed V and J ends, which lost 5 bases and 8 bases, there was a span of 15 bases. The CDR3 is made up of 13 amino acids. The germline V gene has CDR1 SGHTA and CDR2 FQGNSA. The chain couples TRBV7-2 to TRBJ1-2; D is possibly TRBD1 (6 bases). The material sequenced was blood. The clonotype originates from a man between 50 and 59 years old in good health. The DNA of the CDR3 is TGTGCCAGCAGCCAGCACGGGGGCAGAGGCTACACCTTC. Its protein product is CASSQHGGRGYTF.